This T cell receptor beta chain emerged from a study of human T cells and chemical hapten exposure. Study as a whole: Largely, small differences in pooled library volume made per-sample TCR yields vary. Study-level results: Every donor had alopecia, and their immune response may therefore differ from healthy people's.

This clonotype was recorded at least ten times. The antigen remains unidentified. Trimming cost V 6 bases and J 1 base; bases outside gene matches: 11. CDR3 length: 16 amino acids. Germline V gene data show CDR1 as MNHEY and CDR2 as SMNVEV (reference sequence). Per the study methods: Sequenced samples showed a median of around 91,000 TCRs each, with counts running from about 20,000 to 690,000. Using its own MiXCR run on the RACE reads, TCRdb lists one record per CDR3 protein. TCRdb assigned the V and J calls; the authors' analysis was not used. In the table there are 300,000 to 450,000 distinct CDR3 sequences, around 5.5% of which are singletons. Specified time point: pre-sensitization, week 0. Regarding treatment: therapeutic diphenylcyclopropenone sensitization with weekly scalp DPC.

The chain employs TRBV27 and TRBJ2-7, with TRBD1 matching 8 bases. This sequence was found in a woman younger than 30 with alopecia areata. Some clones in this sample may be carry-over from other donors' samples. This specimen consisted of whole blood, obtained in connection with sensitization to the hapten diphenylcyclopropenone (DPC). The CDR3, as DNA: TGTGCCAGCAGCCGATCAGGGGGCCTGGGATCCTACGAGCAGTACTTC. Translated: CASSRSGGLGSYEQYF.